Listed below are T cell receptor beta chains from one sample, sequenced in a study of identical twins. Via MiXCR, TCRdb re-called the 5' RACE reads, giving one row per CDR3 protein. The sample contains some 600,000 distinct CDR3 sequences, around 7.4% of which appear only once. The same sample was also studied in work on yellow fever vaccine responses in identical twins.

Sequencing was carried out using PBMCs. These receptors originate from a woman aged 18-35 years in good health. The CDR3 runs from the conserved cysteine through the conserved F or W. The D gene is left open where the match is weak. Expanded clones get a size class; other rows say once, few or many, or leave the size out.

J gene,V gene,clone size,D gene,CDR3 DNA,CDR3 protein
TRBJ2-1,TRBV3-1,many,-,TGTGCCAGCAGCCAAGGCTCTCTAGCCCACAATGAGCAGTTCTTC,CASSQGSLAHNEQFF
TRBJ2-3,TRBV27,many,-,TGTGCCAGCAGTTTGACACAGAGCACAGATACGCAGTATTTT,CASSLTQSTDTQYF
TRBJ2-4,TRBV5-1,few,-,TGCGCCAGCAGCTCAAGCGGACCGCGGAACATTCAGTACTTC,CASSSSGPRNIQYF
TRBJ2-5,TRBV5-1,-,-,TGCGCCAGCAGCTTCGGTCTACAGGTGGGGTACCAAGAGACCCAGTACTTC,CASSFGLQVGYQETQYF
TRBJ2-2,TRBV14,few,-,TGTGCCAGCAGCCAAGTGAGGCCAAACACCGGGGAGCTGTTTTTT,CASSQVRPNTGELFF
TRBJ2-7,TRBV10-1,few,-,TGCGCCAGCAGTGAGTTGGAGAGGCCCTACGAGCAGTACTTC,CASSELERPYEQYF
TRBJ2-3,TRBV6-1,-,TRBD1,TGTGCCAGCGAGACAGGGGGGAAAGGCACAGATACGCAGTATTTT,CASETGGKGTDTQYF
TRBJ2-2,TRBV6-1,-,-,TGTGCCAGCAGCCCCTTGACTAGCAGGGGGGGGGAGCTGTTTTTT,CASSPLTSRGGELFF
TRBJ2-6,TRBV6-1,few,TRBD2,TGTGCCAGCAGCGAGCCGGGACTAGTCTTTGGGGCCAACGTCCTGACTTTC,CASSEPGLVFGANVLTF
TRBJ2-1,TRBV20-1,-,-,TGCAGTGCCGGGACTCCTTACCGCAATGAGCAGTTCTTC,CSAGTPYRNEQFF
TRBJ2-3,TRBV12-3/TRBV12-4,few,TRBD2,TGTGCCAGCAGTACAAGCGGGGGGCCCGCACCCACAGATACGCAGTATTTT,CASSTSGGPAPTDTQYF
TRBJ2-4,TRBV18,-,TRBD1,TGTGCCAGCTCACCACCGCCGGACAGGGGGACCAAAAACATTCAGTACTTC,CASSPPPDRGTKNIQYF
TRBJ2-1,TRBV10-3,many,-,TGTGCCATCAGTGAGTCGAAAGGGGCCTTCGGCAATGAGCAGTTCTTC,CAISESKGAFGNEQFF
TRBJ1-1,TRBV20-1,few,-,TGCAGTGCCCCGGGGGGGATCAACACTGAAGCTTTCTTT,CSAPGGINTEAFF
TRBJ1-1,TRBV4-2,-,-,TGTGCCAGCAGCCAAGATATGGGGACCCGCACTGAAGCTTTCTTT,CASSQDMGTRTEAFF
TRBJ2-1,TRBV28,-,-,TGTGCCAGCAGGCCCTGGAGGGGGAAGTCCTACAATGAGCAGTTCTTC,CASRPWRGKSYNEQFF
TRBJ2-3,TRBV7-9,few,TRBD2,TGTGCCAGCAGCAAACCGGGACTAGGGGATACGCAGTATTTT,CASSKPGLGDTQYF
TRBJ1-4,TRBV20-1,many,TRBD1,TGCAGTGCATCCGGGACAGGTTGGGAAAAACTGTTTTTT,CSASGTGWEKLFF
TRBJ2-7,TRBV29-1,-,-,TGCAGCGTTGCTGGGGATTCCTACGAGCAGTACTTC,CSVAGDSYEQYF
TRBJ2-1,TRBV20-1,many,TRBD2,TGCAGTGCTAGGGTGACTAGCGGGGGGGCTAACTACAATGAGCAGTTCTTC,CSARVTSGGANYNEQFF
TRBJ2-2,TRBV20-1,-,TRBD2,TGCAGTGCCCGGGCTGTCGGGGGGGGCCGCGGCACCGGGGAGCTGTTTTTT,CSARAVGGGRGTGELFF
TRBJ1-1,TRBV12-3/TRBV12-4,-,-,TGTGCCGTTTACGGCGGGGCGGGGACAGAAGCTTTCTTT,CAVYGGAGTEAFF
TRBJ2-1,TRBV9,few,TRBD2,TGTGCCAGCAGGGCTACCGGGACTAGCAGACACAATGAGCAGTTCTTC,CASRATGTSRHNEQFF
TRBJ2-1,TRBV24-1,many,-,TGTGCCACTCAGGGTGTGGTTTACAATGAGCAGTTCTTC,CATQGVVYNEQFF
TRBJ2-1,TRBV5-1,-,-,TGCGCCAGCAGCCGGTCCGGCGCCCCGGCAGGGCTCGGGTGGAATGAGCAGTTCTTC,CASSRSGAPAGLGWNEQFF
TRBJ1-4,TRBV5-1,-,-,TGCGCCAGCAGCTTTAAACGGGTTGGTACGGCCTTCAATGAAAAACTGTTTTTT,CASSFKRVGTAFNEKLFF
TRBJ2-1,TRBV27,-,-,TGTGCCAGCAGTCCGAGGGGGTTC,CASSPRGF
TRBJ2-1,TRBV20-1,many,-,TGCAGTGCTAGAGTCAGGCAGGGAGCAGGCAATGAGCAGTTCTTC,CSARVRQGAGNEQFF
TRBJ2-3,TRBV7-2,-,-,TGTGCCAGCAGCTTAGTTCGGGGGGCGGTGACGCAGTATTTT,CASSLVRGAVTQYF
TRBJ2-7,TRBV29-1,-,-,TGCAGCGTTAGCACCCGCCTCTCCTACGAGCAGTACTTC,CSVSTRLSYEQYF
TRBJ1-2,TRBV29-1,many,TRBD1,TGCAGCGTATGGGACAGGGGGCAAAAGGGGTATGGCTACACCTTC,CSVWDRGQKGYGYTF
TRBJ2-3,TRBV7-9,-,-,TGTGCCAGCAGCCAATTCGGGGGTTCCGGAGATACGCAGTATTTT,CASSQFGGSGDTQYF
TRBJ2-7,TRBV5-1,few,-,TGCGCCAGCAGCGAGAGAGAAGACGCCTACGAGCAGTACTTC,CASSEREDAYEQYF
TRBJ1-1,TRBV28,few,-,TGTGCCAGCCGGATCTCGGTCGCTGAAGCTTTCTTT,CASRISVAEAFF
TRBJ2-5,TRBV5-1,-,TRBD1,TGCGCCAGCAGCTTGACCGTCGGACAGGGTGGAAAGACCCAGTACTTC,CASSLTVGQGGKTQYF
TRBJ2-1,TRBV5-6,-,TRBD1,TGTGCCAGCAGACACCGACAGGGCAGTGAGCAGTTCTTC,CASRHRQGSEQFF
TRBJ2-3,TRBV29-1,few,TRBD1,TGCAGCGTTGTCCCCGGACAGGGGTTGGCAGATACGCAGTATTTT,CSVVPGQGLADTQYF
TRBJ1-1,TRBV10-3,few,-,TGTGCCATCAGTGAGTCATTGGGAAACACTGAAGCTTTCTTT,CAISESLGNTEAFF
TRBJ2-2,TRBV24-1,few,-,TGTGCCACCAGCCGGAATCTTCACACCGGGGAGCTGTTTTTT,CATSRNLHTGELFF
TRBJ2-1,TRBV3-1,few,TRBD2,TGTGCCAGCAGCCAAGATACTAGCGGATACAATGAGCAGTTCTTC,CASSQDTSGYNEQFF
TRBJ2-1,TRBV6-1,-,TRBD1,TGTGCCAGCGGAGGGGACAGGGTCTACAATGAGCAGTTCTTC,CASGGDRVYNEQFF
TRBJ2-5,TRBV2,few,TRBD1,TGTGCCAGCATAGGTAGCAGGGGGCGGGAGACCCAGTACTTC,CASIGSRGRETQYF
TRBJ1-1,TRBV7-8,many,-,TGTGCCAGCAGCTTAGGGTCAGCGAACACTGAAGCTTTCTTT,CASSLGSANTEAFF
TRBJ1-1,TRBV4-2,many,TRBD1,TGTGCCAGCAGCCAATCCGGACAGGGAACTGAAGCTTTCTTT,CASSQSGQGTEAFF
TRBJ1-1,TRBV5-6,few,TRBD1,TGTGCCAGCAGCCAAAGACAGGGGATCGCCACTGAAGCTTTCTTT,CASSQRQGIATEAFF
TRBJ1-4,TRBV27,few,-,TGTGCCAGCAGTCCCGAACAAGTTTCAACTAATGAAAAACTGTTTTTT,CASSPEQVSTNEKLFF
TRBJ1-1,TRBV7-9,many,-,TGTGCCAGCAGCTTAGAGCTGGGAGGGAACACTGAAGCTTTCTTT,CASSLELGGNTEAFF
TRBJ2-5,TRBV29-1,many,-,TGCAGCGTTGGGTTTCTAGCGAGGGGCCCCCAAGAGACCCAGTACTTC,CSVGFLARGPQETQYF
TRBJ2-5,TRBV20-1,-,-,TGCAGTGCTAGAGACCAGAGATTGGTAGAGACCCAGTACTTC,CSARDQRLVETQYF
TRBJ1-2,TRBV12-3/TRBV12-4,-,-,TGTGCCAGCAGATCTACAGACCGCTATGGCTACACCTTC,CASRSTDRYGYTF
TRBJ1-4,TRBV29-1,-,-,TGCAGCGTACTGGGCGGGGGATTGGGTGAAAAACTGTTTTTT,CSVLGGGLGEKLFF
TRBJ1-5,TRBV20-1,few,TRBD1,TGCAGTGCAACGGGACAGTTCATTGGCAATCAGCCCCAGCATTTT,CSATGQFIGNQPQHF
TRBJ2-7,TRBV15,-,TRBD1,TGTGCCACCAGCAGAGGTAGGACAGGGGACGAGCAGTACTTC,CATSRGRTGDEQYF
TRBJ2-1,TRBV12-3/TRBV12-4,few,TRBD1,TGTGCCAGCAGGCCCATTGGGGACAGGGTCCATGAGCAGTTCTTC,CASRPIGDRVHEQFF
TRBJ2-7,TRBV29-1,-,TRBD2,TGCAGCGTAGGACCGGCGGGAGGGGGGCAGTACTTC,CSVGPAGGGQYF
TRBJ2-3,TRBV28,-,TRBD2,TGTGCCAGCAGTTTAATGGGCGGGGGGGCCAGTGCAAATACGCAGTATTTT,CASSLMGGGASANTQYF
TRBJ2-1,TRBV12-3/TRBV12-4,-,TRBD2,TGTGCCTTCAGTTTCGGGTCACCCGGGGAGCGGGAGAGCTCTGAGCAGTTCTTC,CAFSFGSPGERESSEQFF